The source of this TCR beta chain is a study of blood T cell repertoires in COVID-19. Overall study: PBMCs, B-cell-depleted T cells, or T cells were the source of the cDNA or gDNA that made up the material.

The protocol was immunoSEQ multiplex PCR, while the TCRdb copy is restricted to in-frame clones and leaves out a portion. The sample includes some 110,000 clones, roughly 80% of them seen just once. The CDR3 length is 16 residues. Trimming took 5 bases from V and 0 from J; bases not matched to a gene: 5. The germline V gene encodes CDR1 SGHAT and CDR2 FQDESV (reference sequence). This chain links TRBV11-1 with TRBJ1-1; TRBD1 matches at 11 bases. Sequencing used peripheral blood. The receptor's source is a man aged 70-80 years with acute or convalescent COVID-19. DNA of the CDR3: TGTGCCAGCAGCGCAGGACAGGGGGCACTGAACACTGAAGCTTTCTTT. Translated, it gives CASSAGQGALNTEAFF.